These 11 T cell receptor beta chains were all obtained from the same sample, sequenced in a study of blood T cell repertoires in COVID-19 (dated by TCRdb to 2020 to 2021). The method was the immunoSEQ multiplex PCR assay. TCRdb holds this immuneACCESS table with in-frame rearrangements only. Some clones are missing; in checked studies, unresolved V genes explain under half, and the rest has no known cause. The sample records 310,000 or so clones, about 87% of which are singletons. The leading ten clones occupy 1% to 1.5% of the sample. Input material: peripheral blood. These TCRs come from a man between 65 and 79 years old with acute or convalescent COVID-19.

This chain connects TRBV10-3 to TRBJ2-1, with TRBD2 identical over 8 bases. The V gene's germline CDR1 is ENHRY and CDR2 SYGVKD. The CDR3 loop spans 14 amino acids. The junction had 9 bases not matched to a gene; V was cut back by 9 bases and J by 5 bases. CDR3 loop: CAIRGGLGDNEQFF. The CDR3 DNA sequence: TGTGCCATTCGGGGGGGCCTAGGAGACAATGAGCAGTTCTTC.

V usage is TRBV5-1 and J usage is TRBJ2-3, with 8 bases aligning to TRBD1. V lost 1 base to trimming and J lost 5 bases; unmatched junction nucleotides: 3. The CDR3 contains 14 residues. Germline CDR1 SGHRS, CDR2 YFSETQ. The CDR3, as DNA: TGCGCCAGCAGCTTGATGGACAGGGAAGATACGCAGTATTTT. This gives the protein CASSLMDREDTQYF. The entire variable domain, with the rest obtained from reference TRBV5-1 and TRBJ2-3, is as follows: KAGVTQTPRYLIKTRGQQVTLSCSPISGHRSVSWYQQTPGQGLQFLFEYFSETQRNKGNFPGRFSGRQFSNSRSEMNVSTLELGDSALYLCASSLMDREDTQYFGPGTRLTVL.

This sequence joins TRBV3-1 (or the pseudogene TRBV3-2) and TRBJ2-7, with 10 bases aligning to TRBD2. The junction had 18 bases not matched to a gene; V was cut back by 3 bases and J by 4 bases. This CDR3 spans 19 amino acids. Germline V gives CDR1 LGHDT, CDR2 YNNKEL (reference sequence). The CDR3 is CASSQQTGSGRADWYEQYF. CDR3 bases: TGTGCCAGCAGCCAGCAAACCGGGAGCGGGAGGGCCGATTGGTACGAGCAGTACTTC.

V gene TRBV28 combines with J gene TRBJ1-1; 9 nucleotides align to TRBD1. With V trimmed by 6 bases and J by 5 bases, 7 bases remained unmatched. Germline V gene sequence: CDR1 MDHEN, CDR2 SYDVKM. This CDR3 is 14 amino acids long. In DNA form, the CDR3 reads TGTGCCAGCAGACAACAGGGGGCATGGACTGAAGCTTTCTTT. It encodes CASRQQGAWTEAFF.

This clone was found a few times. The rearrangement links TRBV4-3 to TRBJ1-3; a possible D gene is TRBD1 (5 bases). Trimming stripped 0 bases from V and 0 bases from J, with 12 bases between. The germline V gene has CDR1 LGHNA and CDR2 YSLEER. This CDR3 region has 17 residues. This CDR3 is CASSQEGGVLSGNTIYF. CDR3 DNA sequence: TGCGCCAGCAGCCAAGAGGGGGGGGTTCTCTCTGGAAACACCATATATTTT.

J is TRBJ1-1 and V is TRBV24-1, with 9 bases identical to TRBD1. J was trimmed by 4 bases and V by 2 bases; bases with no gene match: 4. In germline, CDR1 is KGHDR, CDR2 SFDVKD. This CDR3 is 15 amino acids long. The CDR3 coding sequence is TGTGCCACCAGTGATTCGGGACAGGGTGGCACTGAAGCTTTCTTT. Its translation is CATSDSGQGGTEAFF.

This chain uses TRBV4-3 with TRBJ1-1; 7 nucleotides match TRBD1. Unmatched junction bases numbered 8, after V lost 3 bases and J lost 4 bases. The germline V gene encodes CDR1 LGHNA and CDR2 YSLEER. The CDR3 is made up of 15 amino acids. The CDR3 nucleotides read TGCGCCAGCAGCCAGGAACAGGGGTACTCCACTGAAGCTTTCTTT. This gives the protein CASSQEQGYSTEAFF.

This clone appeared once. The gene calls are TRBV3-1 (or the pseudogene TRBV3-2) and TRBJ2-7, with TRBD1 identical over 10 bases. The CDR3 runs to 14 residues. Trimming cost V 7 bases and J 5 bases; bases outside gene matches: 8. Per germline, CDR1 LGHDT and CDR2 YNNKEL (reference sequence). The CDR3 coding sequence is TGTGCCAGCACCGCCGGGACAGGGGACCACGAGCAGTACTTC. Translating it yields CASTAGTGDHEQYF.

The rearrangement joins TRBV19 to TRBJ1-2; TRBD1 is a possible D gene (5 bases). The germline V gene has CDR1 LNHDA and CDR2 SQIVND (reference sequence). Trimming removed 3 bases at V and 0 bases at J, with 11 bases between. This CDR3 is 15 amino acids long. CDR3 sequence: CASSMTTAANYGYTF. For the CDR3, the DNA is TGTGCCAGTAGTATGACGACAGCAGCTAACTATGGCTACACCTTC.

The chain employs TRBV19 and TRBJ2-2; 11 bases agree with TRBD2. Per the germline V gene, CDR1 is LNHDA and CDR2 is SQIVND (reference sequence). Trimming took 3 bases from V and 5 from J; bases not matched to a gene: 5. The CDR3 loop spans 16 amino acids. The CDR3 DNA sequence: TGTGCCAGTAGTATGGAGACTAGCGGGAAAACCGGGGAGCTGTTTTTT. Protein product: CASSMETSGKTGELFF.

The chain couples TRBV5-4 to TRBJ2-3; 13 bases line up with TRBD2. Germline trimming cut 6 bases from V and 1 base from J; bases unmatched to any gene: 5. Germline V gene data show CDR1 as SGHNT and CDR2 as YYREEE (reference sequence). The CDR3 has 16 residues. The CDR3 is CASTGLAGARTDTQYF. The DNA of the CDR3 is TGTGCCAGCACTGGACTAGCGGGGGCCCGCACAGATACGCAGTATTTT.